This T cell receptor (beta chain) was obtained from a study of T-cell reconstitution after alpha-beta-depleted transplantation in children. Trimming pared 2 bases from V and 1 base from J, leaving 12 bases between. This CDR3 region has 16 residues. In germline, CDR1 is SEHNR, CDR2 FQNEAQ (reference sequence). A TCRbeta library incorporating unique molecular identifiers was prepared. TCRdb reanalysed the PCR reads using MiXCR and keeps one entry per CDR3 protein. The table has some 440,000 distinct CDR3 sequences, around 15% seen once. Overall study results and limits: The authors attributed T-cell counts and diversity one year after transplant mostly to newly produced T cells. For some patients, TCRbeta diversity was high at day 60 because of recipient T cells and thymic progenitors that survived.

This clonotype was counted only a few times. What it recognizes is unknown. The specimen was PBMCs, mostly from graft donor cells, collected 360 days after TCRalphabeta/CD19-depleted stem cell transplant. The receptor's source is a boy under two years old who had a stem cell transplant for Wiskott-Aldrich syndrome, so the T cells may come from the graft donor. The J gene is TRBJ2-1, the V gene TRBV7-9, with D unresolved. DNA of the CDR3: TGTGCCAGCAGCTTACTCAGTGGACCTTCCTACAATGAGCAGTTCTTC. The encoded protein is CASSLLSGPSYNEQFF.